A single sample gave rise to the 5 T cell receptor beta chains below, sequenced in a study of cytomegalovirus exposure and HLA in healthy donors. Sequencing was performed with immunoSEQ multiplex PCR; in TCRdb, only in-frame clones are kept and a portion is missing. The sample holds over 100,000 clones, around 96% seen once. Source material: PBMCs. These receptors originate from a woman aged 18-29 years in good health and CMV-seronegative.

V gene TRBV7-2 combines with J gene TRBJ2-1, with 7 bases lining up with TRBD2. CDR1 and CDR2 from the germline V gene are SGHTA and FQGNSA. J gave up 3 bases and V 1 base, and 3 bases lay outside the gene matches. This CDR3 region has 15 residues. The CDR3 protein is CASSLEGTNYNEQFF. As DNA, the CDR3 is TGTGCCAGCAGCTTAGAAGGGACTAACTACAATGAGCAGTTCTTC. Supplemented by reference TRBV7-2 and TRBJ2-1, the full variable domain reads GAGVSQSPSNKVTEKGKDVELRCDPISGHTALYWYRQSLGQGLEFLIYFQGNSAPDKSGLPSDRFSAERTGGSVSTLTIQRTQQEDSAVYLCASSLEGTNYNEQFFGPGTRLTVL.

This chain joins TRBV18 and TRBJ1-2; D remains ambiguous. The CDR3 sequence is 16 residues long. Germline CDR1 KGHSH, CDR2 LQKENI. Trimming removed 3 bases from V and 4 bases from J, with 18 bases in between. The CDR3 DNA reads as TGTGCCAGCTCACCTATCGCCGGGGAAGAGGGCTATGGCTACACCTTC. Translation gives CASSPIAGEEGYGYTF.

CDR3 nucleotides: TGTGCCACCAGCCCGGGGCGGGGTCCGTTACAGCCCCAGCATTTT. The encoded protein is CATSPGRGPLQPQHF. V usage is TRBV15 and J usage is TRBJ1-5; TRBD1 is a possible D gene (5 bases). V gave up 5 bases and J gave up 7 bases, with 18 bases separating them. Germline CDR1 LNHNV, CDR2 YYDKDF (reference sequence). The CDR3 extends over 15 amino acids.

The gene calls are TRBV27 and TRBJ2-1, with D hard to call. Trimming removed 4 bases from V and 4 bases from J, with 8 bases in between. The CDR3 is 13 residues long. In germline, CDR1 is MNHEY, CDR2 SMNVEV (reference sequence). DNA of the CDR3: TGTGCCAGCAGTTCCACAGTATACAATGAGCAGTTCTTC. This sequence encodes CASSSTVYNEQFF.

V usage is TRBV12-5 and J usage is TRBJ1-3; TRBD1 might be the D (5 bases). V lost 5 bases, J lost 1 base, and 12 bases lay in between. Per germline, CDR1 LGHNT and CDR2 FRNRAP. This CDR3 has 15 amino acids. The CDR3: CASGPKAGSGNTIYF. The DNA of the CDR3 is TGTGCTAGTGGTCCGAAAGCAGGGTCTGGAAACACCATATATTTT. The entire variable domain, with the rest obtained from reference TRBV12-5 and TRBJ1-3, is as follows: DARVTQTPRHKVTEMGQEVTMRCQPILGHNTVFWYRQTMMQGLELLAYFRNRAPLDDSGMPKDRFSAEMPDATLATLKIQPSEPRDSAVYFCASGPKAGSGNTIYFGEGSWLTVV.